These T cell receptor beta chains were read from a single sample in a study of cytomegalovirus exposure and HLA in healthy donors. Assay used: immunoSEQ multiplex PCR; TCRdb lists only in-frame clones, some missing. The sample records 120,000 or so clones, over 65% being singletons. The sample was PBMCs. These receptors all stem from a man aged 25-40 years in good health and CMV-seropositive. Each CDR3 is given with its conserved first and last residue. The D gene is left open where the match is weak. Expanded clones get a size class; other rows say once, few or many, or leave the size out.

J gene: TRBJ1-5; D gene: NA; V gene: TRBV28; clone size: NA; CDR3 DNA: TGTGCCAGCAGCATGGAGTATAGCAATCAGCCCCAGCATTTT; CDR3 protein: CASSMEYSNQPQHF
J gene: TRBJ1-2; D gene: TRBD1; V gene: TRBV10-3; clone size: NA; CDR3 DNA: TGTGCCATCAGTGGCAGGACAGGGGAAGGCTACACCTTC; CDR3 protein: CAISGRTGEGYTF
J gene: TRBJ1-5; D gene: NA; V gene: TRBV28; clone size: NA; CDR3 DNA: TGTGCCAGCAGTCTCGCGGTTGGTAATCAGCCCCAGCATTTT; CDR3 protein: CASSLAVGNQPQHF
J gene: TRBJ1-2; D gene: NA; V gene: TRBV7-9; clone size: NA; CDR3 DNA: TGTGCCAGCAGCGTCGGGGGAGGTGAGGACTATGGCTACACCTTC; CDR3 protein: CASSVGGGEDYGYTF
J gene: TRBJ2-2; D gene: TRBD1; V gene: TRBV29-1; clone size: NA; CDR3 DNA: TGCAGCGTTGAAGCGAGGGGGCGCGACACCGGGGAGCTGTTTTTT; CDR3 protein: CSVEARGRDTGELFF
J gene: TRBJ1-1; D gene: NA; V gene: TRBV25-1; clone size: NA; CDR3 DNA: TGTGCCAGCAGTGTGAAAAGGGCGGGGGACACTGAAGCTTTCTTT; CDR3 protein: CASSVKRAGDTEAFF
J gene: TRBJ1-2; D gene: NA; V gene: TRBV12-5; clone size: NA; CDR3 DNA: TGTGCTAGTGGTTTGCCTTCCAAAGGGCGGGGGTACAGATCAGCAAGATGTGGCTACACCTTC; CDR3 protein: CASGLPSKGRGYRSARCGYTF
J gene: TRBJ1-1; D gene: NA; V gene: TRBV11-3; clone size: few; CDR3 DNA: TGTGCCAGCAGCTTAGGCGGGAACACTGAAGCTTTCTTT; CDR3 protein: CASSLGGNTEAFF
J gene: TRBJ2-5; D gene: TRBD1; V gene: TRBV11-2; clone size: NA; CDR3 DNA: TGTGCCAGCAGCCCCCGTGGGTATAGGGGGCGATTGCTACAAGAGACCCAGTACTTC; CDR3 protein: CASSPRGYRGRLLQETQYF
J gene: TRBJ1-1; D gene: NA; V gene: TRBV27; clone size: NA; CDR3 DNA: TGTGCCAGCAGATACAGGGTAATGAACACTGAAGCTTTCTTT; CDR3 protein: CASRYRVMNTEAFF
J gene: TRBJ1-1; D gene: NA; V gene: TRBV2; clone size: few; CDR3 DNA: TGTGCCAGCAGCCGAGAGTCGATTACTGAAGCTTTCTTT; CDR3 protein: CASSRESITEAFF
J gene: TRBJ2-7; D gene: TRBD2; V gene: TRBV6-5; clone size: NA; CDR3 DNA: TGTGCCAGCACCGATACTAGCGGGGGTTCCTACGAGCAGTACTTC; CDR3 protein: CASTDTSGGSYEQYF
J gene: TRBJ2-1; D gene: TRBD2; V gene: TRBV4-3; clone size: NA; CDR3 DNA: TGCGCCAGCAGCCGGGAGGGAAATACCTACAATGAGCAGTTCTTC; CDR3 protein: CASSREGNTYNEQFF
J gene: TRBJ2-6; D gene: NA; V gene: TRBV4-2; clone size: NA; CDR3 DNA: TGTGCCAGCAGCCAAGATCAGTCTTTCTCTGGGGCCAACGTCCTGACTTTC; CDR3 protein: CASSQDQSFSGANVLTF
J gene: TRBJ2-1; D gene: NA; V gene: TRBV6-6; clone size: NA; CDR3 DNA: TGTGCCAGCAGTTACTCGTCCGATGAGCAGTTCTTC; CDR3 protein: CASSYSSDEQFF
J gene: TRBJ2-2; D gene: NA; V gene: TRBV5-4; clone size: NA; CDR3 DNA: TGTGCCAGCAGCTTACAGACTAGCACCGGGGAGCTGTTTTTT; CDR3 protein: CASSLQTSTGELFF
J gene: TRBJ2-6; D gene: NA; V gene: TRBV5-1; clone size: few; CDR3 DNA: TGCGCCAGCGGAACTACAGGGACCTCTGGGGCCAACGTCCTGACTTTC; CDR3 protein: CASGTTGTSGANVLTF
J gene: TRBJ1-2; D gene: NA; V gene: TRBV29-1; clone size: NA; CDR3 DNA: TGCAGCGTAGAGATTGTCGTCGGGTATGGCTACACCTTC; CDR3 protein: CSVEIVVGYGYTF
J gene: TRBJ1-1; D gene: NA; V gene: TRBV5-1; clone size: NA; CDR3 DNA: TGCGCCAGCAGCTTGACCTCCAGGGGCACTGAAGCTTTCTTT; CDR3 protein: CASSLTSRGTEAFF
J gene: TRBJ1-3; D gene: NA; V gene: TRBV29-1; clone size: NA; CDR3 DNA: TGCAGCGTTAAGTTAGCTGGAAACACCATATATTTT; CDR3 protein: CSVKLAGNTIYF
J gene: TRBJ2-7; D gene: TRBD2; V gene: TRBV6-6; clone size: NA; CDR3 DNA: TGTGCCAGCAGTAGCGGGGGACTCTACGAGCAGTACTTC; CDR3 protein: CASSSGGLYEQYF
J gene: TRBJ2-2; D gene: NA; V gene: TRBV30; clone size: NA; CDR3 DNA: TGTGCCTGGAGTGTTGGGGGCGGCGGGGAGCTGTTTTTT; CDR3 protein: CAWSVGGGGELFF
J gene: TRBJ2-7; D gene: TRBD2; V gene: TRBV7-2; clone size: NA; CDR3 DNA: TGTGCCAGCAGCTTAGAGTCCGGGAGGGTCACCGAGCAGTACTTC; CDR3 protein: CASSLESGRVTEQYF
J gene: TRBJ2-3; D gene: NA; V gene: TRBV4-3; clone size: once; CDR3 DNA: TGCGCCAGCAGCCAGGATTATGGGCCCACAGATACGCAGTATTTT; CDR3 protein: CASSQDYGPTDTQYF
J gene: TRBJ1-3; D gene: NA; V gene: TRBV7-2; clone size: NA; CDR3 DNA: TGTGCCAGCAGCTTATATAGCGGAAACACCATATATTTT; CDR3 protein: CASSLYSGNTIYF